These 25 T cell receptor beta chains share one sample of origin, sequenced in a study of molecular identifiers for immune sequencing clone quantification. TCRdb fed the PCR reads into MiXCR, producing one record per CDR3 protein. Among over 600,000 distinct CDR3 sequences listed, around 20% were seen once. The sequenced sample was naive CD8+ T cells from blood, with Jurkat cell RNA spiked in. Subset reported: FACS-sorted CD8+CD4-CCR7+CD45RA+ naive T cells. The receptors stem from a human donor in good health. Some libraries in this study had Jurkat cell RNA spiked in.

This clonotype was seen repeatedly, ten times or more. V is TRBV19 and J is TRBJ2-1; the match to TRBD1 covers 7 bases. This CDR3 region has 15 residues. From germline, CDR1 is LNHDA and CDR2 SQIVND (reference sequence). V was clipped by 1 base and J by 7 bases; unmatched bases: 7. CDR3 loop: CASSIGQGVRNEQFF. CDR3 nucleotide sequence: TGTGCCAGTAGTATAGGGCAGGGGGTAAGGAATGAGCAGTTCTTC.

J is TRBJ2-7 and V is TRBV27; 10 bases align to TRBD2. The CDR3 sequence is 15 residues long. Germline values: CDR1 MNHEY, CDR2 SMNVEV (reference sequence). Trimming took 2 bases from V and 4 from J; bases not matched to a gene: 5. CDR3: CASSLDSSGSYEQYF. Written as DNA, the CDR3 is TGTGCCAGCAGTTTAGATTCTAGCGGGAGTTACGAGCAGTACTTC.

Comments on this clonotype: Because the CDR3 is missing its conserved closing phenylalanine or tryptophan, this is likely a read error. This chain links TRBV6-5 with TRBJ2-7; tentatively, D is TRBD1 (6 bases). The CDR3 sequence is 13 residues long. Trimming left V 8 bases short and J 4 bases short, with 15 bases between. Germline V CDR1 and CDR2: MNHEY, SVGAGI. The CDR3 nucleotides are TGTGCCAGCTCCCCCAGGGGCGGGTACGAGCAGTACTCC. Encoded protein: CASSPRGGYEQYS.

The sample holds many counts of this clonotype. This chain joins TRBV28 and TRBJ2-3; D gene unclear. The length of the CDR3 is 16 residues. V lost 7 bases and J lost 4, with 21 bases in between. Germline CDR1 MDHEN, CDR2 SYDVKM. The CDR3 protein is CASTPRSTLSADTQYF. The CDR3 DNA sequence: TGTGCCAGCACCCCGCGATCGACACTTTCTGCAGATACGCAGTATTTT.

This clonotype occurred many times. V is TRBV3-1 and J is TRBJ1-5, with D perhaps matching TRBD1 (6 bases). Germline assignment: CDR1 LGHDT and CDR2 YNNKEL (reference sequence). The CDR3 runs 16 residues. V lost 0 bases and J lost 4, with 13 bases in between. The CDR3 coding sequence is TGTGCCAGCAGCCAAGAGGGAACAGGGAGAAATCAGCCCCAGCATTTT. Protein product: CASSQEGTGRNQPQHF. Filled out from reference TRBV3-1 and TRBJ1-5, the complete variable domain reads DTAVSQTPKYLVTQMGNDKSIKCEQNLGHDTMYWYKQDSKKFLKIMFSYNNKELIINETVPNRFSPKSPDKAHLNLHINSLELGDSAVYFCASSQEGTGRNQPQHFGDGTRLSIL.

This clonotype was counted ten times or more. This chain joins TRBV30 and TRBJ2-3, with 11 bases aligning to TRBD2. CDR3 size: 16 residues. The germline CDR1 and CDR2 sequences are GTSNPN and SVGIG (reference sequence). After removal of 2 bases from V and 6 bases from J, the junction contained 10 bases not matched to a gene. In DNA form, the CDR3 reads TGTGCCTGGAGTCCGCCGGGACTAGCGGATCTGGATACGCAGTATTTT. It codes for CAWSPPGLADLDTQYF.

This clonotype was seen at least ten times. This rearrangement joins TRBV4-3 to TRBJ1-1; D ambiguous. CDR3 length: 14 residues. Germline CDR1 is LGHNA and CDR2 is YSLEER. V was shortened by 1 base and J by 0 bases, with 6 bases between the two germline ends. CDR3 nucleotide sequence: TGCGCCAGCAGCCAAGCTGTAATGAACACTGAAGCTTTCTTT. Protein product: CASSQAVMNTEAFF.

About this clonotype itself: It may be a read error: a sequence one base away is much more abundant. The chain recombines TRBV19 with TRBJ1-1, with D possibly matching TRBD1 (6 bases). The V end was cut by 5 bases, the J end by 2 bases, with 12 bases between. CDR3 length: 14 amino acids. Looked up from germline, CDR1 is LNHDA and CDR2 is SQIVND (reference sequence). As DNA, the CDR3 is TGTGCCAGTAGTTACGGGGGCTCTAACACTGAAGCTTTCTTT. This translates into CASSYGGSNTEAFF.

This clonotype was seen only once. Being one base from a much bigger clone, this may be a read error. The V call is TRBV20-1, the J call TRBJ2-5; 7 bases line up with TRBD2. This CDR3 is built from 16 residues. The germline V gene encodes CDR1 DFQATT and CDR2 SNEGSKA (reference sequence). CDR3 residues: CSATPLAGVYQETRYF. CDR3 DNA sequence: TGCAGTGCCACACCTCTTGCGGGGGTGTACCAAGAGACCCGGTACTTC.

Remarks on this clonotype: A much larger clone differs by one base, so this may be a read error. The chain employs TRBV28 and TRBJ2-7; D ambiguous. The CDR3 contains 10 residues. Germline CDR1 and CDR2: MDHEN and SYDVKM. This CDR3 reads CASSFHEQCF. CDR3 sequence (DNA): TGTGCCAGCAGTTTCCACGAGCAGTGCTTC.

This clonotype was counted between two and nine times. This chain links TRBV7-6 with TRBJ2-3; TRBD2 matches 14 bases. The junction had 5 bases not matched to a gene; V was cut back by 5 bases and J by 4 bases. This CDR3 has 16 amino acids. Germline loops: CDR1 SGHVS, CDR2 FNYEAQ. The CDR3 spells CASSAATSGRADTQYF. The CDR3 DNA is TGTGCCAGCAGCGCAGCGACTAGCGGGAGGGCAGATACGCAGTATTTT.

The chain carries TRBV12-3 or TRBV12-4 and TRBJ2-1, with 7 bases identical to TRBD2. Germline trimming cut 5 bases from V and 2 bases from J; bases unmatched to any gene: 9. CDR3 length: 16 amino acids. CDR3 bases: TGTGCCAGCAGTCACGACGGGGGAGGGACCTACAATGAGCAGTTCTTC. This gives the protein CASSHDGGGTYNEQFF.

Points on this clonotype: Being one base from a much bigger clone, this may be a read error. This sequence joins TRBV4-3 and TRBJ2-7, with 9 bases lining up with TRBD1. The CDR3 runs to 16 residues. The germline V gene has CDR1 LGHNA and CDR2 YSLEER. CDR3 sequence (DNA): TGCGCCAGCAGCCAAACAACACCGGGACAGGGCTACGAGCAGTGCTTC. It specifies CASSQTTPGQGYEQCF.

A remark on this clonotype: At one of its ends the junction is not consistent with the germline gene, which may arise from a read error. V usage is TRBV7-7 and J usage is TRBJ2-2; no definite D call. Per germline, CDR1 SSHAT and CDR2 FNYEAQ (reference sequence). This CDR3 spans 15 amino acids. CDR3 amino acids: CASSLESTNTGELFF. The DNA for the CDR3 is TGTGCTAGCAGCTTAGAGTCCACAAACACCGGGGAGCTGTTTTTT.

This clonotype was observed many times. The V and J genes are TRBV7-2 and TRBJ2-3; D possibly corresponds to TRBD1 (6 bases). The length of the CDR3 is 16 residues. V lost 4 bases, J lost 0 bases, and 14 bases lay in between. Germline assignment: CDR1 SGHTA and CDR2 FQGNSA. The CDR3 is CASSYREGTSTDTQYF. As DNA, the CDR3 is TGTGCCAGCAGCTACAGGGAAGGAACTAGCACAGATACGCAGTATTTT.

In its sample, this clonotype was seen many times. The gene calls are TRBV19 and TRBJ1-5, with 7 bases lining up with TRBD1. Germline CDR1 reads LNHDA; CDR2 reads SQIVND (reference sequence). V dropped 5 bases and J dropped 3; count of bases not matched to a gene: 4. The CDR3 is made up of 14 amino acids. The DNA of the CDR3 is TGTGCCAGTAGTTGGGGGACAGACAATCAGCCCCAGCATTTT. Its translation: CASSWGTDNQPQHF.

This clonotype was seen at least ten times. This chain joins TRBV11-2 and TRBJ2-3, with D uncertain. The CDR3 totals 15 residues. CDR1 is SGHAT and CDR2 is FQNNGV in the germline V gene. Trimming stripped 0 bases from V and 2 bases from J, with 9 bases between. DNA of the CDR3: TGTGCCAGCAGCTTAGATAAGGGTTACACAGATACGCAGTATTTT. Translation gives CASSLDKGYTDTQYF.

This clonotype was seen many times. CDR3 residues: CATSRMGNNQPQHF. The CDR3 DNA follows: TGTGCCACCAGCCGGATGGGAAACAATCAGCCCCAGCATTTT. The chain employs TRBV15 and TRBJ1-5; D is uncertain. The CDR3 has 14 residues. The V end was cut by 5 bases, the J end by 3 bases, with 11 bases between. Per germline, CDR1 LNHNV and CDR2 YYDKDF (reference sequence).

There are many counts of this clonotype. V is TRBV20-1 and J is TRBJ2-2, with D tentatively TRBD1 or TRBD2 (6 bases each). Germline V gene data show CDR1 as DFQATT and CDR2 as SNEGSKA (reference sequence). The V gene lost 3 bases and the J gene lost 7 bases, with 15 bases spanning the gap. There are 14 residues in the CDR3. The CDR3 region is CSARDYEGGGELFF. In DNA, the CDR3 is TGCAGTGCTAGGGACTATGAGGGGGGCGGGGAGCTGTTTTTT.

In regard to this clonotype: This may come from a read error, since a much larger clone is one base off. CDR3 residues: CASLLQEEVEQFF. For the CDR3, the DNA is TGTGCCAGTCTTCTTCAGGAGGAGGTTGAGCAGTTCTTC. The V and J genes are TRBV12-3 or TRBV12-4 and TRBJ2-1, with D tentatively TRBD2 (5 bases). CDR3 length: 13 amino acids. V was pared by 9 bases and J by 9 bases, with 18 bases between.

The chain is built from TRBV30 and TRBJ2-7; D remains unclear. CDR3 length equals 12 residues. Germline V gives CDR1 GTSNPN, CDR2 SVGIG (reference sequence). Deletions cut 0 bases from V and 3 bases from J, with 6 bases between. CDR3 in DNA: TGTGCCTGGAGTGTAAACTACTACGAGCAGTACTTC. This encodes CAWSVNYYEQYF.

Ten or more counts support this clonotype. The CDR3 coding sequence is TGTGCCAGCAGTTACAGAGGGTTTCGCACAGATACGCAGTATTTT. The encoded protein is CASSYRGFRTDTQYF. The chain carries TRBV6-7 and TRBJ2-3; D might be TRBD2 (5 bases). TRBV6-7 is known as an ORF, though its function is uncertain. The germline V and J ends were trimmed by 2 bases and 1 base, with 10 bases remaining between them. The CDR3 has 15 amino acids.

This clonotype has at least ten counts. This sequence joins TRBV20-1 and TRBJ2-7; a possible D gene is TRBD1 (5 bases). From germline, CDR1 is DFQATT and CDR2 SNEGSKA (reference sequence). There are 14 residues in the CDR3. Trimming cost V 3 bases and J 2 bases, with 14 bases left between them. CDR3 protein: CSARGPLGTYEQYF. The CDR3 coding sequence is TGCAGTGCTAGGGGGCCCTTGGGAACCTACGAGCAGTACTTC.

This clonotype was recorded a few times. The chain links TRBV20-1 to TRBJ2-3; 14 bases map to TRBD2. Germline V lookup: CDR1 DFQATT, CDR2 SNEGSKA (reference sequence). The length of the CDR3 is 19 residues. J was trimmed by 6 bases and V by 2 bases; bases with no gene match: 16. This chain's CDR3 is CSARPTPTGTSGGRDTQYF. The CDR3 DNA reads TGCAGTGCTAGACCCACTCCCACAGGGACTAGCGGGGGACGTGATACGCAGTATTTT.

Points on this clonotype: This may be a read error, as it is one base from a much larger clone. The CDR3, as DNA: TGTGCCAGCAGCTCAGCCCGGGACAGGGGCTCCTGGGATGAGCAGTACTTC. Its translation is CASSSARDRGSWDEQYF. The rearrangement uses TRBV5-6 and TRBJ2-7, with TRBD1 matching over 10 bases. This CDR3 spans 17 amino acids. After removal of 3 bases from V and 7 bases from J, the junction contained 16 bases not matched to a gene. Germline CDR1 SGHDT, CDR2 YYEEEE.